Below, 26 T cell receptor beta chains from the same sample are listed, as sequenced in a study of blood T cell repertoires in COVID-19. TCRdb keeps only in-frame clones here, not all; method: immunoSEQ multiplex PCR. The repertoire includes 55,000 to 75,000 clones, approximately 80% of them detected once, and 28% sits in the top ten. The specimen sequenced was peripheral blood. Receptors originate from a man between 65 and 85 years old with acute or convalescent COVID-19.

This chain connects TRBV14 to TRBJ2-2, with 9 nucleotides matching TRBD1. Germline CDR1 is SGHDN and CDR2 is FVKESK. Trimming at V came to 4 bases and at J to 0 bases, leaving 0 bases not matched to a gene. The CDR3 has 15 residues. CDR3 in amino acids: CASSRTGANTGELFF. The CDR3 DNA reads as TGTGCCAGCAGCCGGACAGGGGCGAACACCGGGGAGCTGTTTTTT.

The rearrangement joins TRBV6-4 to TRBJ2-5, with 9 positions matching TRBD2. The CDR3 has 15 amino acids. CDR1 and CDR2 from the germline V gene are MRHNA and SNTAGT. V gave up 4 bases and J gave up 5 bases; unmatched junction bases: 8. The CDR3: CASSAQAGGGETQYF. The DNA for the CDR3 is TGTGCCAGCAGTGCTCAAGCGGGAGGAGGCGAGACCCAGTACTTC.

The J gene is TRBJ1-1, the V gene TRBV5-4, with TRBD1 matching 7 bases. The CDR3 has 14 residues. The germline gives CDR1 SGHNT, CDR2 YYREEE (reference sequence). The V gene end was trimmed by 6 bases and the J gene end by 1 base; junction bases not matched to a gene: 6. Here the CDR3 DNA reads TGTGCCAGCAAGTCGAACAGGGGGAACACTGAAGCTTTCTTT. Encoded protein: CASKSNRGNTEAFF.

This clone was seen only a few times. The CDR3 here is CASSSSQGSGGYTF. The CDR3 bases are TGTGCCAGCAGCTCGTCTCAGGGGAGTGGTGGCTACACCTTC. The chain couples TRBV7-8 to TRBJ1-2; TRBD1 is a possible D gene (6 bases). Germline CDR1 and CDR2: SGHVS and FQNEAQ. The V end was cut by 4 bases, the J end by 7 bases, with 16 bases between. CDR3 length: 14 residues. Full variable domain (rest looked up from reference TRBV7-8 and TRBJ1-2): GAGVSQSPRYKVAKRGQDVALRCDPISGHVSLFWYQQALGQGPEFLTYFQNEAQLDKSGLPSDRFFAERPEGSVSTLKIQRTQQEDSAVYLCASSSSQGSGGYTFGSGTRLTVV.

CDR3 amino acids: CASSQFLRGPGANVLTF. The CDR3 DNA sequence: TGTGCCAGCAGCCAATTCCTCAGGGGGCCTGGGGCCAACGTCCTGACTTTC. The J gene is TRBJ2-6, the V gene TRBV14; 8 positions agree with TRBD1. This CDR3 spans 17 amino acids. Germline V gene lookup returns CDR1 SGHDN and CDR2 FVKESK. After removal of 2 bases from V and 2 bases from J, the junction contained 5 bases not matched to a gene. Combining the CDR3 with reference TRBV14 and TRBJ2-6 gives the whole variable domain EAGVTQFPSHSVIEKGQTVTLRCDPISGHDNLYWYRRVMGKEIKFLLHFVKESKQDESGMPNNRFLAERTGGTYSTLKVQPAELEDSGVYFCASSQFLRGPGANVLTFGAGSRLTVL.

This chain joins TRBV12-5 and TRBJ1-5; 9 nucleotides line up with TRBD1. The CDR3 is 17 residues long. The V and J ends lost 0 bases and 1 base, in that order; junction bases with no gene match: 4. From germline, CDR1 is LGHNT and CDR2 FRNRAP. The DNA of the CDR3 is TGTGCTAGTGGTTTGGTCGCGACAGGGGGGAGCAATCAGCCCCAGCATTTT. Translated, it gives CASGLVATGGSNQPQHF.

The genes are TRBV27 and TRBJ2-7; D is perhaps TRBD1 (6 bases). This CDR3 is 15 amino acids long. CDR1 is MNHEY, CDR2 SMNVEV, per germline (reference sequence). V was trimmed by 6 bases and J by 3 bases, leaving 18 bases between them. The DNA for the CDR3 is TGTGCCAGCAGGGCCGCCGGGACACCTCTCTACGAGCAGTACTTC. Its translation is CASRAAGTPLYEQYF.

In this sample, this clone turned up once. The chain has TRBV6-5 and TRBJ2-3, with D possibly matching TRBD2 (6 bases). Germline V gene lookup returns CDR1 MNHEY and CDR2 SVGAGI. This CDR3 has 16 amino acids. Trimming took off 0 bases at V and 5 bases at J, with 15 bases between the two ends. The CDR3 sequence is CASSYSGGSGVDTQYF. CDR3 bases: TGTGCCAGCAGTTACTCGGGAGGTTCCGGGGTAGATACGCAGTATTTT.

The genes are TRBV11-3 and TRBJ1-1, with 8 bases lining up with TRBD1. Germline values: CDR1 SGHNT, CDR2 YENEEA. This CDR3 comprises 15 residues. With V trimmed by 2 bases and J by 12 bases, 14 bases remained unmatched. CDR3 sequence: CASSLSFGGQGETFF. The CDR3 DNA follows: TGTGCCAGCAGCTTAAGTTTTGGAGGACAGGGAGAGACTTTCTTT.

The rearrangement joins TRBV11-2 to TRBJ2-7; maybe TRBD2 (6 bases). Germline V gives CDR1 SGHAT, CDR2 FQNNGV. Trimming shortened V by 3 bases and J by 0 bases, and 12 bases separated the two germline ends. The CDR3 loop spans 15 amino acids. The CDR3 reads CASSFGGYTSYEQYF. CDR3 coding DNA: TGTGCCAGCAGCTTCGGGGGTTACACCTCCTACGAGCAGTACTTC.

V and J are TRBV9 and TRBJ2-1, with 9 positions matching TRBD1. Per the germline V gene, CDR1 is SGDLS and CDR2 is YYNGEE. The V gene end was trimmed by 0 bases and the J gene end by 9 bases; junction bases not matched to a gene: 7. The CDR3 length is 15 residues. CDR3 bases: TGTGCCAGCAGCGTAGGAACAGGGGGCCCCAGTGAGCAGTTCTTC. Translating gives CASSVGTGGPSEQFF. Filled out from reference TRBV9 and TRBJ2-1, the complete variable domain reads DSGVTQTPKHLITATGQRVTLRCSPRSGDLSVYWYQQSLDQGLQFLIQYYNGEERAKGNILERFSAQQFPDLHSELNLSSLELGDSALYFCASSVGTGGPSEQFFGPGTRLTVL.

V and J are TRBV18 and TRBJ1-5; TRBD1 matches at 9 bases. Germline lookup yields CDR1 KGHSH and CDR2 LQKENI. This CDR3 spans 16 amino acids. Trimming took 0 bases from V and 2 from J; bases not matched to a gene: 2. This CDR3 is CASSPPGQGGNQPQHF. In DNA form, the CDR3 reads TGTGCCAGCTCACCACCGGGACAGGGAGGCAATCAGCCCCAGCATTTT.

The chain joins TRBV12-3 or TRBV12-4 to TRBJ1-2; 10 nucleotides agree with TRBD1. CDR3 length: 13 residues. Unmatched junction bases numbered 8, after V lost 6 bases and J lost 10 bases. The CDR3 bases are TGTGCCAGCAGACGGGACAGGGGAAGGGACTACACCTTC. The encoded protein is CASRRDRGRDYTF.

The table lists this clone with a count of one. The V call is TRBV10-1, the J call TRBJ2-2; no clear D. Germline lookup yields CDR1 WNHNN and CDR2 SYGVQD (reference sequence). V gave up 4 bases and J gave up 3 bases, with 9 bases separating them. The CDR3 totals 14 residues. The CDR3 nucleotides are TGCGCCAGCAGTGCGGAGTCCCACACCGGGGAGCTGTTTTTT. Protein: CASSAESHTGELFF.

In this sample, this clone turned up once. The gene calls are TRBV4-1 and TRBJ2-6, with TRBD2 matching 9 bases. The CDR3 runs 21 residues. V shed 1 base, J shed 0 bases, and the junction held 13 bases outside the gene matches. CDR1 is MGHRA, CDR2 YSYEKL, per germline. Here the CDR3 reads CASSQGSSGRLSTSGANVLTF. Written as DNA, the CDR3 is TGCGCCAGCAGCCAAGGTAGTAGCGGGAGACTAAGTACCTCTGGGGCCAACGTCCTGACTTTC.

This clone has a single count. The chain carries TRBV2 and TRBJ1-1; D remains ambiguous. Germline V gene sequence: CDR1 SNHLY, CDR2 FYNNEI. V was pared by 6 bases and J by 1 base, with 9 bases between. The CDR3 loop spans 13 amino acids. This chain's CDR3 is CASSASGNTEAFF. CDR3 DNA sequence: TGTGCCAGCAGCGCCTCGGGGAACACTGAAGCTTTCTTT.

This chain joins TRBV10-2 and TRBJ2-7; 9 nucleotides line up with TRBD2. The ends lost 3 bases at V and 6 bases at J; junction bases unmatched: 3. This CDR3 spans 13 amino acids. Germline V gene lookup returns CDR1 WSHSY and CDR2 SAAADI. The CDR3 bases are TGCGCCAGCAGTGACTGGCGGGAGGGCGAGCAGTACTTC. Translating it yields CASSDWREGEQYF.

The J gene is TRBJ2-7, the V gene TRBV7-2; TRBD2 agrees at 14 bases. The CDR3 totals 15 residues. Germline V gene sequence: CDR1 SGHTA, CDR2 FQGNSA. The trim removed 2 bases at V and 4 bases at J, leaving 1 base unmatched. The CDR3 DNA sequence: TGTGCCAGCAGCTTACGACTAGCGGGAGGGTACGAGCAGTACTTC. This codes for CASSLRLAGGYEQYF.

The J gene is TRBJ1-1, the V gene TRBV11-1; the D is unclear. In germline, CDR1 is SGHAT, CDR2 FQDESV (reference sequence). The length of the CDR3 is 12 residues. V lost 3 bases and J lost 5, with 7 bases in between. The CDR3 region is CASSFGWTEAFF. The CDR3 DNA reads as TGTGCCAGCAGCTTCGGGTGGACTGAAGCTTTCTTT.

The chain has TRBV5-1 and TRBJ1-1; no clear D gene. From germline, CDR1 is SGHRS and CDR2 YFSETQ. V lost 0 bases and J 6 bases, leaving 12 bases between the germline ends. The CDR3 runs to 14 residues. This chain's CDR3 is CASSLVHRGPEAFF. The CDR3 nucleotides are TGCGCCAGCAGCTTGGTCCATCGCGGCCCTGAAGCTTTCTTT.

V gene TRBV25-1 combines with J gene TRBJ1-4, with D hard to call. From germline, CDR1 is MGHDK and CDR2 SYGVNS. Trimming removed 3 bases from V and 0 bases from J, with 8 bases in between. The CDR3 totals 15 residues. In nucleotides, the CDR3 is TGTGCCAGCAGTGATGTAGTGGCAACTAATGAAAAACTGTTTTTT. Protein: CASSDVVATNEKLFF.

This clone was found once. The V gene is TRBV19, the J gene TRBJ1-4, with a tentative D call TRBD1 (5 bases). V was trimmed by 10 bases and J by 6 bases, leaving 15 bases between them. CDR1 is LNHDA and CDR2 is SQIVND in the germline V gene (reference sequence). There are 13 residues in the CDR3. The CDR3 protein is CATKEQGYEKLFF. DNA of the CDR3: TGTGCCACCAAAGAGCAGGGCTATGAAAAACTGTTTTTT.

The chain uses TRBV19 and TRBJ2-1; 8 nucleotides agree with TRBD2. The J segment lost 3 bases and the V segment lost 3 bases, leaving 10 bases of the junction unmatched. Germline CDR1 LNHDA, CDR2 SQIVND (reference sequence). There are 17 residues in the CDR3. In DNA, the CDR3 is TGTGCCAGTAGTATCCCTACCGGGGGGGGGAGCTACAATGAGCAGTTCTTC. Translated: CASSIPTGGGSYNEQFF.

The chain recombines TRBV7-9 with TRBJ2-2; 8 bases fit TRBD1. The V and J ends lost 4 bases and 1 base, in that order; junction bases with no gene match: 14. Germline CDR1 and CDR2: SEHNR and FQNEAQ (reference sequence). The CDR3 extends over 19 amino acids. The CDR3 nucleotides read TGTGCCAGCAGCTCCGTACTCGGACAGGGCTCGTTGAACACCGGGGAGCTGTTTTTT. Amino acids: CASSSVLGQGSLNTGELFF.

CDR3 bases: TGTGCCAGCAGCTACCGACAGGGGGCGCTTCTTGGGGCCAACGTCCTGACTTTC. It specifies CASSYRQGALLGANVLTF. The rearrangement joins TRBV3-1 (or the pseudogene TRBV3-2) to TRBJ2-6; 10 nucleotides align to TRBD1. Germline V CDR1 and CDR2: LGHDT, YNNKEL (reference sequence). The trim removed 5 bases at V and 3 bases at J, leaving 10 bases unmatched. The CDR3 contains 18 residues.

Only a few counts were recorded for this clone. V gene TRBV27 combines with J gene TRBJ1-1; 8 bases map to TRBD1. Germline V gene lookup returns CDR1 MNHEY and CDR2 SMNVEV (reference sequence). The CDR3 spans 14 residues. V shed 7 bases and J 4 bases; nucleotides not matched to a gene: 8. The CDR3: CASKLQGGTTEAFF. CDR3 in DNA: TGTGCCAGCAAATTACAGGGGGGGACCACTGAAGCTTTCTTT.